This is a list of T cell receptor beta chains from one sample in a study of molecular identifiers for immune sequencing clone quantification. TCRdb itself ran the PCR reads through MiXCR, one entry per CDR3 protein. The sample records about 300,000 distinct CDR3 sequences, 20% to 25% being singletons. The sequenced sample was naive CD8+ T cells from blood, with Jurkat cell RNA spiked in. The receptors originated from a human donor in good health. Some libraries in this study had Jurkat cell RNA spiked in. Each CDR3 is given with its conserved first and last residue. D genes are given only for firm matches. Clone size is stated in some rows and not others, as once, few, many or a class when expanded.

>TRBV5-6|TRBJ2-3|.|many
TGTGCCAGCAACATCAAAGTTCGGGAAGGAGATACGCAGTATTTT
CASNIKVREGDTQYF
>TRBV11-2|TRBJ2-1|.|.
TGTGCCAGCAAACTACCGGGGGATGAGCAGTTCTTC
CASKLPGDEQFF
>TRBV2|TRBJ1-5|TRBD1|many
TGTGCCAGCAGCTTAGGGACAGGGGGGTCTTCTCAGCCCCAGCATTTT
CASSLGTGGSSQPQHF
>TRBV5-1|TRBJ2-3|.|many
TGCGCCAGCAGCGTGACTAGCACAGATACGCAGTATTTT
CASSVTSTDTQYF
>TRBV3-1|TRBJ1-3|.|once
TGTGCCAGCAGCCCCTCAGGAGGGCACGGAAACACCATATGTTTT
CASSPSGGHGNTICF
>TRBV29-1|TRBJ2-1|.|many
TGCAGCGTTGATGGGACGTACTTAAGCTCCTACAATGAGCAGTTCTTC
CSVDGTYLSSYNEQFF
>TRBV7-3|TRBJ2-1|.|many
TGTGCCAGCAGCCCCCGTCCCAATGAGCAGTTCTTC
CASSPRPNEQFF
>TRBV10-1|TRBJ1-1|.|few
TGCGCCAGCAGTGGGACAGCGAACACTGAAGCTTTCTTT
CASSGTANTEAFF
>TRBV4-3|TRBJ2-1|.|.
TGCGCCAGCAGCCAAGAGTTGGCAGCGGTGAACTACAATGAGCAGTTCTTC
CASSQELAAVNYNEQFF
>TRBV4-3|TRBJ2-2|TRBD1|many
TGCGCCAGCAGCCAAGGAGACAGGGGGGTAACCGGGGAGCTGTTTTTT
CASSQGDRGVTGELFF
>TRBV6-2/TRBV6-3|TRBJ2-4|TRBD1|.
TGTGCCAGCAGCACCGGGACAGACTTCTACCTAGCCAAAAACATTCAGTACTTC
CASSTGTDFYLAKNIQYF
>TRBV6-5|TRBJ1-1|TRBD1|few
TGTGCCAGCAGTTACTTGGGACAGGGTTCTGGGCCGAACACTGAAGCTTTCTTT
CASSYLGQGSGPNTEAFF
>TRBV2|TRBJ2-1|.|many
TGTGCCAGCAGTGACCCATTCAGTGAGCAGTTCTTC
CASSDPFSEQFF
>TRBV12-3/TRBV12-4|TRBJ2-7|TRBD2|many
TGTGCCAGCAGTCCCCCTAGGGGAGGGCCCTCCTACGAGCAGTACTTC
CASSPPRGGPSYEQYF
>TRBV9|TRBJ2-2|TRBD2|.
TGTGTCAGCAGTGAGGGAGGGACCACCGGGGAGCTGTTTTTT
CVSSEGGTTGELFF
>TRBV5-1|TRBJ2-5|TRBD1|many
TGCGCCAGCAGCCCCCCGGCGTCAGGGGGCGCGGAGACCCAGTACTTC
CASSPPASGGAETQYF
>TRBV11-2|TRBJ2-7|.|.
TGTGCCAGCAGCCCGAGGGCAGGCTCATACGAGCAGTACTTC
CASSPRAGSYEQYF
>TRBV27|TRBJ2-3|.|few
TGTGCCAGCAGCCCACTAGTCTGGTCAGATACGCAGTATTTT
CASSPLVWSDTQYF
>TRBV3-1|TRBJ1-1|.|many
TGTGCCAGCAGCCAAGGAGTGGAGGCTGAAGCTTTCTTT
CASSQGVEAEAFF
>TRBV6-2/TRBV6-3|TRBJ1-2|.|few
TGTGCCAGCACCAATTGGCAGGTCTATGGCTACACCTTC
CASTNWQVYGYTF
>TRBV24-1|TRBJ2-3|.|many
TGTGCCACCAAGAGAACCCCAGATACGCAGTATTTT
CATKRTPDTQYF
>TRBV2|TRBJ2-1|.|many
TGTGCCAGCAGGGGTAGCCGAAGCTCCTACAATGAGCAGTTCTTC
CASRGSRSSYNEQFF
>TRBV6-5|TRBJ2-6|.|many
TGTGCCAGCAGAACGTCGCCAACGGGGGCCAACGTCCTGACTTTC
CASRTSPTGANVLTF
>TRBV29-1|TRBJ2-3|TRBD1|many
TGCAGCGTTGAAGACAGGGGGCGAAGCACAGATACGCAGTATTTT
CSVEDRGRSTDTQYF
>TRBV5-4|TRBJ1-2|TRBD1|.
TGTGCCAGCAGCTCTCTCGAGACAGGGTATTTCTATGGCTACACCTTC
CASSSLETGYFYGYTF
>TRBV6-5|TRBJ2-7|TRBD1|many
TGTGCCAGCAGTTACGGGACAGGGAGTGTCCACGAGCAGTACTTC
CASSYGTGSVHEQYF
>TRBV15|TRBJ1-1|TRBD1|many
TGTGCCACCAGCAGAGAGACAGGGGTGGACACTGAAGCTTTCTTT
CATSRETGVDTEAFF
>TRBV6-6|TRBJ1-2|TRBD1|.
TGTGCCAGCAGTTGCTCGATGGAGGGGGCGCTTAGAAACTATGGCTACACCTTC
CASSCSMEGALRNYGYTF
>TRBV19|TRBJ2-1|TRBD1|.
TGTGCCAGTAAGGGGACAGGGGGCAACTGGAATGAGCAGTTCTTC
CASKGTGGNWNEQFF
>TRBV19|TRBJ2-7|TRBD1|many
TGTGCCAGTAGTACAACGACAGGGGGCTGGTACGAGCAGTACTTC
CASSTTTGGWYEQYF
>TRBV12-3/TRBV12-4|TRBJ1-4|.|many
TGTGCCAGCAGCCCGGTCCCGACGAGTGAAAAACTGTTTTTT
CASSPVPTSEKLFF
>TRBV12-3/TRBV12-4|TRBJ2-5|TRBD1|many
TGTGCCAGCAGTTTCACAGGGGTTCAAGAGACCCAGTACTTC
CASSFTGVQETQYF
>TRBV7-9|TRBJ1-1|.|many
TGTGCCAGCAGCTCAGGGGTCGGCACTGAAGCTTTCTTT
CASSSGVGTEAFF
>TRBV12-5|TRBJ2-1|TRBD1|many
TGTGCTAGTGGCCCGGGACAGTACAATGAGCAGTTCTTC
CASGPGQYNEQFF
>TRBV25-1|TRBJ2-7|TRBD2|many
TGTGCCACCAGCGGGACTAGCGATTTCGAGCAGTACTTC
CATSGTSDFEQYF
>TRBV4-3|TRBJ2-7|TRBD1|few
TGCGCCAGCAGCCAAGACCAGGGGGTATTCTACGAGCAGTACTTC
CASSQDQGVFYEQYF
>TRBV4-1|TRBJ1-4|TRBD1|once
TGCACCAGCAGCCTCGGGACAGGGAGTGAAAAACTGTTTTTT
CTSSLGTGSEKLFF
>TRBV27|TRBJ2-3|TRBD2|.
TGTGCCAGCAGTTCCGGGATAGCGGGATTGGGCACAGATACGCAGTATTTT
CASSSGIAGLGTDTQYF
>TRBV6-5|TRBJ2-1|TRBD1|few
TGTGCCAGCAGTCCCCGGACAGGGGGGGGGGGCAGCTCCTACAATGAGCAGTTCTTC
CASSPRTGGGGSSYNEQFF
>TRBV5-6|TRBJ2-7|TRBD2|many
TGTGCCAGCAGCTTGGCGGGGGGTCACCTCTACGAGCAGTACTTC
CASSLAGGHLYEQYF
>TRBV20-1|TRBJ2-1|.|many
TGCAGTGCTAGAGTAAGGGGGGGGTATGAGCAGTTCTTC
CSARVRGGYEQFF
>TRBV6-5|TRBJ2-7|TRBD1|many
TGTGCCAGCAGAACAGGGGAGAACGAGCAGTACTTC
CASRTGENEQYF
>TRBV2|TRBJ2-2|.|few
TGTGCCAATAAGAGGGCTACCGGGGAGCTGTTTTTT
CANKRATGELFF
>TRBV4-2|TRBJ2-7|.|many
TGTGCCAGCAGCCAAGATGGCTCGGCCTACGAGCAGTACTTC
CASSQDGSAYEQYF
>TRBV12-3/TRBV12-4|TRBJ1-1|.|.
TGTGCCAGCAGTTTATTCGGCACTGAAGCTTCCTTT
CASSLFGTEASF
>TRBV11-2|TRBJ2-7|.|.
TGTGCCAGCAGCTTGGCCCTTAACAGACCCTACGAGCAGTACTTC
CASSLALNRPYEQYF
>TRBV6-2/TRBV6-3|TRBJ1-1|TRBD1|many
TGTGCCAGCAGTCGGGACAGGGGGAGCACTGAAGCTTTCTTT
CASSRDRGSTEAFF
>TRBV12-2|TRBJ1-4|.|few
TGTGCAAGTCGCTTAGTATCACCAGCAACTAATGAAAAACTGTTTTTT
CASRLVSPATNEKLFF
>TRBV29-1|TRBJ2-3|.|many
TGCAGCGGCAATACAGATACGCAGTATTTT
CSGNTDTQYF
>TRBV20-1|TRBJ2-3|TRBD2|.
TGCAGTGCTACTAGCGGGATTAGCACAGATACGCAGTATTTT
CSATSGISTDTQYF
>TRBV12-3/TRBV12-4|TRBJ2-3|TRBD1|many
TGTGCCAGCAGTTTAATAGGGGGCGCAGATACGCAGTATTTT
CASSLIGGADTQYF
>TRBV20-1|TRBJ2-7|.|many
TGCAGTGCAACACAGGCCAACTCCTACGAGCAGTACTTC
CSATQANSYEQYF
>TRBV20-1|TRBJ1-1|.|many
TGCAGTGCTAGAGATTATAACACTGAAGCTTTCTTT
CSARDYNTEAFF
>TRBV5-6|TRBJ1-5|.|many
TGTGCCAGCAGCTTGGCCAGGGTGGATCAGCCCCAGCATTTT
CASSLARVDQPQHF
>TRBV12-3/TRBV12-4|TRBJ1-2|TRBD1|many
TGTGCCAGCAGTCCGGGACAGAAAAACTATGGCTACACCTTC
CASSPGQKNYGYTF
>TRBV6-1|TRBJ1-3|.|many
TGTGCCAGCAGTGAAACAGGGTTCGGGGAAAACACCATATATTTT
CASSETGFGENTIYF
>TRBV13|TRBJ2-3|TRBD2|few
TGTGCCAGCAGCTCATCTTCGACTAGCGGGGGGAGGACAGATACGCAGTATTTT
CASSSSSTSGGRTDTQYF
>TRBV19|TRBJ2-7|.|.
TGTGCCAGTAGTATAGACGGCCTTAGAACCTCCTACGAGCAGTACTTC
CASSIDGLRTSYEQYF
>TRBV7-9|TRBJ2-3|.|many
TGTGCCAGCATCAAGAAGGTGGACTCCCGAGCAGATACGCAGTATTTT
CASIKKVDSRADTQYF
>TRBV6-2/TRBV6-3|TRBJ2-2|.|.
TGTGCCAGCAGTTACTACACCGGGGAGCTGTTTTTT
CASSYYTGELFF